Listed below are T cell receptor beta chains from one sample, sequenced in a study of spatial heterogeneity in lung cancer. MiXCR, run by TCRdb on the 5' RACE reads, gives a single entry per CDR3 protein. The repertoire includes fewer than 55,000 distinct CDR3 sequences, around 6.7% of them detected once, and about a third sits in the top ten. Source: PBMCs, taken at follow-up. All receptors come from a female donor with early-stage non-small cell lung cancer. Each CDR3 is given with its conserved first and last residue. Each record gives: clone size, V gene, J gene, D gene, CDR3 DNA, CDR3 protein. The D gene is left open where the match is weak. Clone sizes are given selectively: once, few, many, or a class where the clone is expanded.

-	TRBV18	TRBJ1-5	-	TGTGCCAGCTCACCACAGGGTCTCGATCAGCCCCAGCATTTT	CASSPQGLDQPQHF
many	TRBV9	TRBJ2-7	-	TGTGCCAGCAGCCTATCCTACAGGGACGAGCAGTACTTC	CASSLSYRDEQYF
many	TRBV5-1	TRBJ2-1	-	TGCGCCAGCAGCCACTCTCAAGATGAGCAGTTCTTC	CASSHSQDEQFF
many	TRBV20-1	TRBJ2-7	TRBD2	TGCAGTGCTAGAGATAGCGGGGGCCCGTCCTACGAGCAGTACTTC	CSARDSGGPSYEQYF
-	TRBV2	TRBJ2-1	-	TGTGCCAGCAGTGAACAGGGATCCTACAATGAGCAGTTCTTC	CASSEQGSYNEQFF
-	TRBV4-3	TRBJ2-5	-	TGCGCCAGCAGCCTCCACCTGGGGGGGCCCGGGGAGACCCAGTACTTC	CASSLHLGGPGETQYF
few	TRBV3-1	TRBJ1-2	-	TGTGCCAGCAGCCAAGGTGCGAGCGGGAGCCTCCTTGGCTACACCTTC	CASSQGASGSLLGYTF
-	TRBV5-4	TRBJ2-2	-	TGTGCCAGCAGCGAGGGGGTAGCGAACACCGGGGAGCTGTTTTTT	CASSEGVANTGELFF
many	TRBV12-3/TRBV12-4	TRBJ2-5	TRBD1	TGTGCCAGCAGTTTACTTGGGACAGGGGGTTGGAAAGAGACCCAGTACTTC	CASSLLGTGGWKETQYF
-	TRBV21-1	TRBJ2-7	-	TGTGCCAGCAGCAAAACGCCGTCGGGACAGGAGTCGTACGAGCAGTACTTC	CASSKTPSGQESYEQYF
many	TRBV4-1	TRBJ2-7	-	TGCGCCAGCAGCCGGCAGACTAGCTCCTACGAGCAGTACTTC	CASSRQTSSYEQYF
-	TRBV24-1	TRBJ1-3	-	TGTGCCACCAGTGATCGGAGAGGGGGTAGAAACACCATATATTTT	CATSDRRGGRNTIYF
many	TRBV15	TRBJ2-7	TRBD1	TGTGCCACCAGCAGAGAGCAAGGGGGCCTCTCCTACGAGCAGTACTTC	CATSREQGGLSYEQYF
many	TRBV9	TRBJ2-5	TRBD2	TGTGCCAGCAGCGTGAGGCGCGGGGGGCCTCTACAAGAGACCCAGTACTTC	CASSVRRGGPLQETQYF
many	TRBV10-2	TRBJ1-1	-	TGCGCCAGCAGGTTATGGGGGGCTGACACTGAAGCTTTCTTT	CASRLWGADTEAFF
few	TRBV9	TRBJ1-3	-	TGTGCCAGCAGCGTATCCCTGCCCCCTGGAAACACCATATATTTT	CASSVSLPPGNTIYF
few	TRBV3-1	TRBJ2-7	-	TGTGCCAGCAGCCAAGACGAGGGCTACGAGCAGTACTTC	CASSQDEGYEQYF
many	TRBV7-8	TRBJ1-5	-	TGTGCCAGCAGTGGCGAGGTTGGCAATCAGCCCCAGCATTTT	CASSGEVGNQPQHF
few	TRBV3-1	TRBJ1-1	TRBD1	TGTGCCAGCAGCCAAATGACAGGGGGTACTGAAGCTTTCTTT	CASSQMTGGTEAFF
-	TRBV2	TRBJ1-5	TRBD1	TGTGCCAGCAGCGTACAGGGGGCCCAGAATCAGCCCCAGCATTTT	CASSVQGAQNQPQHF